The source of this TCR beta chain is a study of blood T cell repertoires in COVID-19. Study-wide background: Samples taken during acute and convalescent COVID-19 were collected in the United States, Italy and Spain.

Using immunoSEQ multiplex PCR, the repertoire was profiled, and TCRdb retains in-frame clones only, with some absent. The repertoire holds hundreds of thousands of clones, with 87% as singletons. The clonotype comes from a man in his 60s who had recovered from COVID-19. The sequenced material came from peripheral blood.

The CDR3 spells CASSPLTDRASYGYTF. CDR3 nucleotides: TGTGCCAGCTCACCTTTAACAGACAGGGCGTCCTATGGCTACACCTTC. The V gene is TRBV18, the J gene TRBJ1-2; 7 nucleotides agree with TRBD1. Germline CDR1 is KGHSH and CDR2 is LQKENI. CDR3 length: 16 residues. J was trimmed by 4 bases and V by 3 bases; bases with no gene match: 11.